A single T cell receptor (beta chain) is shown here with its context. Its antigen is not known. There are 14 residues in the CDR3. Trimming left V 4 bases short and J 7 bases short, with 16 bases between. Germline V gives CDR1 SNHLY, CDR2 FYNNEI. Assay: immunoSEQ multiplex PCR; the TCRdb copy retains only in-frame clones and omits some. The sample includes tens of thousands of clones, around nine tenths of them seen just once. This sample is part of a study of T cell responses to AZD1222 COVID-19 vaccine. Whole-study findings and limits: Most donors were white British and more were female, and clonal diversity was possibly underestimated.

The V and J genes are TRBV2 and TRBJ1-2; D may be TRBD1 (6 bases). This sequence was found in an adult who received the AZD1222 COVID-19 vaccine. Here the sequenced sample was peripheral blood, taken 28 days after the second AZD1222 dose. The CDR3 protein is CASSVQGRAGGYTF. The CDR3 DNA follows: TGTGCCAGCAGTGTACAGGGCCGTGCGGGTGGCTACACCTTC.